There are many counts of the clone carrying this TCR beta chain. Its antigen is undetermined. This entry comes from a study of neurological immune-mediated disorders. Healthy controls consisted of blood bank volunteers in Maryland, USA. It was by 5'RACE with 10-nucleotide random UMIs that the cDNA was made. From 15-18 subjects, each sequencing run yielded over 180 million TCR-beta sequences. Via MiXCR, TCRdb re-called the 5' RACE reads, giving one row per CDR3 protein. This sample yields approximately 25,000 distinct CDR3 sequences, of which roughly 21% are seen a single time; around 15% belongs to the top ten. Regarding the study as a whole: The study found the most TCR clonal expansion in HTLV-1-associated myelopathy and the least in multiple sclerosis, below healthy controls.

Material: PBMCs. The sequence was collected from a woman in her sixties in good health.

The CDR3 sequence: CASSSSRAKNIQYF. The CDR3 DNA is TGTGCCAGCAGCTCAAGCCGTGCCAAAAACATTCAGTACTTC. J is TRBJ2-4 and V is TRBV9; D is ambiguous. CDR3 length equals 14 residues. Germline CDR1 reads SGDLS; CDR2 reads YYNGEE. V was cut by 4 bases and J by 1 base, with 9 bases left in between. Looking up the rest from reference TRBV9 and TRBJ2-4 gives the full variable domain: DSGVTQTPKHLITATGQRVTLRCSPRSGDLSVYWYQQSLDQGLQFLIQYYNGEERAKGNILERFSAQQFPDLHSELNLSSLELGDSALYFCASSSSRAKNIQYFGAGTRLSVL.